This T cell receptor beta chain stems from a study of blood T cells in healthy people across ages. A second roughly 7 to 11 cycle PCR used barcoded and J-beta primers. TCRdb reprocessed the 5' RACE reads via MiXCR and lists one record per CDR3 protein. The data show 1,500,000 or so distinct CDR3 sequences, approximately 59% seen once. Concerning this clonotype itself: Its antigen is still unknown.

CDR3 length equals 17 residues. Trimming left V 1 base short and J 5 bases short, with 15 bases between. Germline lookup yields CDR1 MGHRA and CDR2 YSYEKL. Study findings and constraints: As age increased, TCR beta diversity per million T cells fell in a roughly linear fashion.

This TCR came from a man between 18 and 29 years old in good health. The chain employs TRBV4-1 and TRBJ1-6, with no clear D. The sample was blood. CDR3 in DNA: TGCGCCAGCAGCCAAGCCCAGGTAGCCGGACATAATTCACCCCTCCACTTT. Its protein is CASSQAQVAGHNSPLHF.